In this sample, the clone carrying this TCR beta chain turned up once. The antigen is not known. The V segment lost 4 bases and the J segment 1 base; nucleotides outside the gene matches: 4. The CDR3 is 16 residues long. Germline CDR1 SGDLS, CDR2 YYNGEE. This sample stems from a study of T cell repertoires in cytomegalovirus infection. TCRdb redid the calling of the reads with MiXCR, one entry per CDR3 protein. The sample comprises 750,000 to 950,000 distinct CDR3 sequences, under 35% of which are singletons, and 13% rests with the top ten. Study-wide points: What dominated the ex vivo response were HLA-C-restricted CMV-specific TCR beta clonotypes. The cumulative frequency of public TCR beta families distinguished individuals who carried CMV together with the relevant HLA.

The clonotype was recovered from a human donor in good health (CMV status not recorded). Some clones in this sample may be carry-over from other donors' samples. The sequencing used cultured CD8+ T cells from PBMCs, collected from culture after CMV antigen stimulation. This chain uses TRBV9 with TRBJ2-4, with 11 bases matching TRBD2. CDR3 sequence reads: CASSYSGGGAKNIQYF. The CDR3 DNA is TGTGCCAGCAGCTATAGCGGGGGGGGGGCCAAAAACATTCAGTACTTC.